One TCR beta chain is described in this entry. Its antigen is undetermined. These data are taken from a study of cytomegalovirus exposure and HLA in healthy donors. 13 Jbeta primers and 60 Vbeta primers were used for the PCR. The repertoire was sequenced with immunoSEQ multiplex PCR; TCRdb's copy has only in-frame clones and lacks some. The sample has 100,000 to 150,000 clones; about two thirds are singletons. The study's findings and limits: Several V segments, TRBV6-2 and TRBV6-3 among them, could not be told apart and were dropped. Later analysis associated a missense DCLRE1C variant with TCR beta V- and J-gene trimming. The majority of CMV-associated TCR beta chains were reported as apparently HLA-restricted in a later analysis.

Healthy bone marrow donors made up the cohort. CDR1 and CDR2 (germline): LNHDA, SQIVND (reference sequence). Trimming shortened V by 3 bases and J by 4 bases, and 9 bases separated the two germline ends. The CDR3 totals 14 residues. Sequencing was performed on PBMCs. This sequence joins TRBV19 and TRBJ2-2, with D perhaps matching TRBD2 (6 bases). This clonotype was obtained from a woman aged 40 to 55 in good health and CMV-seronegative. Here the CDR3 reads CASSMREPTGELFF. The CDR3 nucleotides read TGTGCCAGTAGTATGCGGGAACCCACCGGGGAGCTGTTTTTT.